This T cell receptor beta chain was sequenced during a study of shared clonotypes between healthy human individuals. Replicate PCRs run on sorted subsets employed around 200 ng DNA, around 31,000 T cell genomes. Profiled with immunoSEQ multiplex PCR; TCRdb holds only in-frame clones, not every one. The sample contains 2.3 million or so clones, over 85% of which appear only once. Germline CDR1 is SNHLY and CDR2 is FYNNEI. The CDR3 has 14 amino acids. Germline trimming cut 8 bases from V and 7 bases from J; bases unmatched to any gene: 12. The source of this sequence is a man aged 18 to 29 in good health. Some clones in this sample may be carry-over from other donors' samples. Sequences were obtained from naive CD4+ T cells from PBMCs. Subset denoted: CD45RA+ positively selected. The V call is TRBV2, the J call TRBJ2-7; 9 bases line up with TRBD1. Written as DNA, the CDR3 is TGTGCCAGCGCTCAGGAGACAGGGGGAGGAGAGCAGTACTTC. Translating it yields CASAQETGGGEQYF.